This T cell receptor (beta chain) was identified during a study of shared clonotypes between healthy human individuals. Study-wide context: Per-donor plates numbered three CD4 naive, three CD4 memory, two CD8 naive and one CD8 memory.

Findings and limits, study-wide: Donor scarcity curtailed the genetic and exposure-history diversity represented herein. Generation probability values for non-shared clonotypes were lower than those for clonotypes shared by all four donors.

Of note for this clone: Antigen unknown.

Donors had no recently reported acute infections or vaccinations and were HIV-negative. Clones were sequenced by immunoSEQ multiplex PCR, and TCRdb holds only the in-frame ones, with some missing. The top ten hold about 0.39% of the sample, which has 2 million to 2.5 million clones, approximately 93% seen once. The CDR3 has 13 residues. V lost 6 bases and J lost 4; bases outside the gene matches: 3. Germline V CDR1 and CDR2: MRHNA, SNTAGT. The chain has TRBV6-4 and TRBJ1-1; TRBD1 agrees at 9 bases. The clonotype originates from a man aged 18 to 30 in good health. Some clones in this sample may be carry-over from other donors' samples. Sequences were obtained from naive CD4+ T cells from PBMCs. Subset indicated: CD45RA+ positively selected. The CDR3 loop reads CASSLTGGTEAFF. CDR3 DNA sequence: TGTGCCAGCAGCCTGACAGGGGGCACTGAAGCTTTCTTT.